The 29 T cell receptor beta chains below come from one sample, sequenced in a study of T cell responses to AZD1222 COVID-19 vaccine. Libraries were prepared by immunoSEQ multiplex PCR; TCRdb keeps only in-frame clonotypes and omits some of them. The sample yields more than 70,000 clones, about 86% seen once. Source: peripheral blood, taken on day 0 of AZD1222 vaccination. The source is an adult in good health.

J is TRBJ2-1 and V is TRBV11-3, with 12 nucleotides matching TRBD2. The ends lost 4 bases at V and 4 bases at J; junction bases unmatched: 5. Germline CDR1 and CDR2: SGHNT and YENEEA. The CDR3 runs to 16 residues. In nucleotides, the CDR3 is TGTGCCAGCAGCTCCGCGCTAGCGGGAGGGTACAATGAGCAGTTCTTC. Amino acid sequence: CASSSALAGGYNEQFF.

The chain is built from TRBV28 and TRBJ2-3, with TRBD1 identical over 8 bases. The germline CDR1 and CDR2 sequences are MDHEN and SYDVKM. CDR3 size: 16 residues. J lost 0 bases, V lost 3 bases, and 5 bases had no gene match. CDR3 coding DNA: TGTGCCAGCAGTTTTCAGACAGGGGCTAGCACAGATACGCAGTATTTT. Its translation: CASSFQTGASTDTQYF. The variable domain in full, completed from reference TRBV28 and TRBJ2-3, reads DVKVTQSSRYLVKRTGEKVFLECVQDMDHENMFWYRQDPGLGLRLIYFSYDVKMKEKGDIPEGYSVSREKKERFSLILESASTNQTSMYLCASSFQTGASTDTQYFGPGTRLTVL.

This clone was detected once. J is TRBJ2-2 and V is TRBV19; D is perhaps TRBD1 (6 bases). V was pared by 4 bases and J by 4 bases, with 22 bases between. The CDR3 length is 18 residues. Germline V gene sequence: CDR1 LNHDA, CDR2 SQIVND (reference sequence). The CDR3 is CASSRRIPGEVTTGELFF. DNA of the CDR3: TGTGCCAGTAGTAGACGCATCCCAGGGGAAGTCACCACCGGGGAGCTGTTTTTT.

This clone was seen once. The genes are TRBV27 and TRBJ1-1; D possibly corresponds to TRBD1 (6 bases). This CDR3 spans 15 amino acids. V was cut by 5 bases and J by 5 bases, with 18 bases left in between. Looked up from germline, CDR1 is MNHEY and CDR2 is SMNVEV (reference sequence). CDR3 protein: CASSPTQGTRTEAFF. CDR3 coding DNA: TGTGCCAGCAGTCCTACACAGGGTACTCGTACTGAAGCTTTCTTT.

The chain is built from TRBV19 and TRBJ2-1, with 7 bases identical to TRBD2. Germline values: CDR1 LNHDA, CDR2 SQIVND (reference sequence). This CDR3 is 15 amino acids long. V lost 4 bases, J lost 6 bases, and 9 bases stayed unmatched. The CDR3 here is CASSTLAVPSNEQFF. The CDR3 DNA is TGTGCCAGTAGTACTCTAGCGGTGCCCTCCAATGAGCAGTTCTTC.

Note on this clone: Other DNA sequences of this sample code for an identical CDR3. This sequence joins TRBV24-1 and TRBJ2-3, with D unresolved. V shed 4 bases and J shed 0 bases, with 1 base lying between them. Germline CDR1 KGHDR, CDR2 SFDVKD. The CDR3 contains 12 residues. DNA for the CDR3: TGTGCCACCAGTGACAGCACAGATACGCAGTATTTT. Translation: CATSDSTDTQYF.

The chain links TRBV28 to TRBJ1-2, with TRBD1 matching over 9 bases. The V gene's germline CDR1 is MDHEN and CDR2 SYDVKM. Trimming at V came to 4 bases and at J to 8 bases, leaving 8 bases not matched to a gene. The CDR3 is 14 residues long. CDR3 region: CASSSTGGAEGYTF. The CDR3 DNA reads TGTGCCAGCAGTTCTACAGGGGGCGCGGAGGGCTACACCTTC.

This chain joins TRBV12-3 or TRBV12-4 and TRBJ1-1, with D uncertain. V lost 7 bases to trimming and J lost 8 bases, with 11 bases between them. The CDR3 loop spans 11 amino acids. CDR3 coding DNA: TGTGCCAGCAACTTAGGCGGGGAAGCTTTCTTT. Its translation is CASNLGGEAFF.

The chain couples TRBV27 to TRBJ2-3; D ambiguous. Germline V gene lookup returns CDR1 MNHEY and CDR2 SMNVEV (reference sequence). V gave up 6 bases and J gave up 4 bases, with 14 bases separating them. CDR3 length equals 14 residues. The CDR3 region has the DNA TGTGCCAGCAGCCTTTTTCGACTGGCAGATACGCAGTATTTT. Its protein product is CASSLFRLADTQYF.

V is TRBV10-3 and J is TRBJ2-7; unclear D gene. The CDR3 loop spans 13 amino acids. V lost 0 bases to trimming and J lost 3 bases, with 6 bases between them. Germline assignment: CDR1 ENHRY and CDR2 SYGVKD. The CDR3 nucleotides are TGTGCCATCAGTGAGTCGGACGTCTACGAGCAGTACTTC. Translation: CAISESDVYEQYF.

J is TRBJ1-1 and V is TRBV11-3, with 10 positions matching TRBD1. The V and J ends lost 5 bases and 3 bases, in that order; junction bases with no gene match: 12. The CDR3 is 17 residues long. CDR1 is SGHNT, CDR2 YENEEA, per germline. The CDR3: CASSTPPGQGLHTEAFF. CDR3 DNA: TGTGCCAGCAGCACTCCACCGGGACAGGGGCTACACACTGAAGCTTTCTTT.

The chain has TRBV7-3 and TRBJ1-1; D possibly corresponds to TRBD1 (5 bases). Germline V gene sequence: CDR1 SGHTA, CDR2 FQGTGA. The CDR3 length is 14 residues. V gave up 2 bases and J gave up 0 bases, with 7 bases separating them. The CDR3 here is CASSLGTLNTEAFF. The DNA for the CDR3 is TGTGCCAGCAGCTTAGGGACGTTGAACACTGAAGCTTTCTTT.

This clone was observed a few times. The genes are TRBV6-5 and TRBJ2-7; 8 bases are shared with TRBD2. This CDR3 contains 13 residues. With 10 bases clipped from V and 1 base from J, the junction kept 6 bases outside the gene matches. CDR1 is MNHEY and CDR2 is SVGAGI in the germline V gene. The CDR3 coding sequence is TGTGCCACTTCTGGGACTAGGTCCTACGAGCAGTACTTC. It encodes CATSGTRSYEQYF.

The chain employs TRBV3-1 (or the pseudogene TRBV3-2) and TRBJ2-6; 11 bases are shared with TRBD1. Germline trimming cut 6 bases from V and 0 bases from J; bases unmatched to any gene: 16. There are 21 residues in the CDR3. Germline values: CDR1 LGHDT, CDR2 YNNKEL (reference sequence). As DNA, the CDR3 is TGTGCCAGCAGTTCCTTTTTGGGACAGGGGGACCTAAGCTCTGGGGCCAACGTCCTGACTTTC. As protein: CASSSFLGQGDLSSGANVLTF.

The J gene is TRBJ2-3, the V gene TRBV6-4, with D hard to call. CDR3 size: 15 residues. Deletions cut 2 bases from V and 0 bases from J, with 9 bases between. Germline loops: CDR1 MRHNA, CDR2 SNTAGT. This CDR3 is CASSDGWGSTDTQYF. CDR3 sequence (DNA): TGTGCCAGCAGTGACGGGTGGGGTAGCACAGATACGCAGTATTTT.

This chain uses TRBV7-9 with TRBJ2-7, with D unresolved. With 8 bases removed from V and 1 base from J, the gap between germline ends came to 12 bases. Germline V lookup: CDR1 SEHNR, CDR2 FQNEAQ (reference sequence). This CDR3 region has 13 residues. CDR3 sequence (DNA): TGTGCCAGCGGCGAACAGTCATCCTACGAGCAGTACTTC. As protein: CASGEQSSYEQYF. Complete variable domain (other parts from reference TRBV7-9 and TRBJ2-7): DTGVSQNPRHKITKRGQNVTFRCDPISEHNRLYWYRQTLGQGPEFLTYFQNEAQLEKSRLLSDRFSAERPKGSFSTLEIQRTEQGDSAMYLCASGEQSSYEQYFGPGTRLTVT.

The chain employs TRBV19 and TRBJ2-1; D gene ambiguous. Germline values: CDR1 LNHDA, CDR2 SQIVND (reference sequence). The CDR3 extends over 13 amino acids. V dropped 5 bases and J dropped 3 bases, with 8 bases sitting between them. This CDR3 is CASSLDDYNEQFF. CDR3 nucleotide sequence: TGTGCCAGTAGTCTGGACGACTACAATGAGCAGTTCTTC. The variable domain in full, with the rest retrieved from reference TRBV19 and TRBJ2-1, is DGGITQSPKYLFRKEGQNVTLSCEQNLNHDAMYWYRQDPGQGLRLIYYSQIVNDFQKGDIAEGYSVSREKKESFPLTVTSAQKNPTAFYLCASSLDDYNEQFFGPGTRLTVL.

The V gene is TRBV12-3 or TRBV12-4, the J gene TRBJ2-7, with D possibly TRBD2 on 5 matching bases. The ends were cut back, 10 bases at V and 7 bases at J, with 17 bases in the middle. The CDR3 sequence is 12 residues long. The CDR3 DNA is TGTGCCACCCGGTACGTCACGGGGGAGCAGTACTTC. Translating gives CATRYVTGEQYF.

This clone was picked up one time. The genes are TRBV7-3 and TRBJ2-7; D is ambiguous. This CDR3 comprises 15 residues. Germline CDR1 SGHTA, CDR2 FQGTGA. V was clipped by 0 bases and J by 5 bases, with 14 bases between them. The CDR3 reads CASSLTPAFEHEQYF. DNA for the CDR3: TGTGCCAGCAGCTTAACGCCGGCTTTCGAACACGAGCAGTACTTC.

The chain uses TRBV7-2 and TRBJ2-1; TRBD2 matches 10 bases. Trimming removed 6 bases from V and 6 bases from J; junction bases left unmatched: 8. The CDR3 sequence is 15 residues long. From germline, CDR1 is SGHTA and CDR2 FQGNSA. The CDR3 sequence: CASRRAGGPPNEQFF. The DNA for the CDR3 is TGTGCCAGCAGGAGAGCGGGAGGGCCCCCCAATGAGCAGTTCTTC.

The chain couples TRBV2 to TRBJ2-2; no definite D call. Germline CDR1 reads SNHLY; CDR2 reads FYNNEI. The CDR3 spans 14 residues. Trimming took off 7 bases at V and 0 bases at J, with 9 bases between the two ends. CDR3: CASKSVSNTGELFF. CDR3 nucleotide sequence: TGTGCCAGCAAATCTGTATCGAACACCGGGGAGCTGTTTTTT.

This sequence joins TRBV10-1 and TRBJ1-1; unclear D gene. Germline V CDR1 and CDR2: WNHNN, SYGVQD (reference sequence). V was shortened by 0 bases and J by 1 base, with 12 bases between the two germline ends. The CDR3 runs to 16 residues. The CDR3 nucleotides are TGCGCCAGCAGTGAGTCGAGGGCCCTTCAGAACACTGAAGCTTTCTTT. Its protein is CASSESRALQNTEAFF.

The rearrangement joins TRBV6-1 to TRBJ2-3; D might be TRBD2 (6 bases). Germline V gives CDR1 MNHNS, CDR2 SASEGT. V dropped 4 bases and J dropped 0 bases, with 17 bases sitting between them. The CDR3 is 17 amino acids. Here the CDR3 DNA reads TGTGCCAGCAGTGCCCTCAAGGGACTCCCTAGCACAGATACGCAGTATTTT. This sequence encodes CASSALKGLPSTDTQYF.

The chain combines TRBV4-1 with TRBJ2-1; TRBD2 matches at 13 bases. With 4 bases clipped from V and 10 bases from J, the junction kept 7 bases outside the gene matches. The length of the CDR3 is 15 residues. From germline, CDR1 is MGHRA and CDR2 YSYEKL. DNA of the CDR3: TGCGCCAGCAGCCTAATTGGACTAGCGGGGGTGGAGCAGTTCTTC. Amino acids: CASSLIGLAGVEQFF.

CDR3 coding DNA: TGTGCCAGCACCGAAAGTTCGGGGTACGAGCAGTACTTC. Its translation is CASTESSGYEQYF. The chain has TRBV6-5 and TRBJ2-7, with D possibly matching TRBD2 (5 bases). CDR3 length: 13 residues. V was shortened by 7 bases and J by 4 bases, with 14 bases between the two germline ends. Looked up from germline, CDR1 is MNHEY and CDR2 is SVGAGI.

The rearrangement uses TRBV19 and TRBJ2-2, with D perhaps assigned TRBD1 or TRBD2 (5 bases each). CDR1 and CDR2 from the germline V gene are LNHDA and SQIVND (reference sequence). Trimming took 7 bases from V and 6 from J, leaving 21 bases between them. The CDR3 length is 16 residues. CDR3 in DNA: TGTGCCAGTACCGGGCTACTGGGACCCACCCCCGGGGAGCTGTTTTTT. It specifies CASTGLLGPTPGELFF.

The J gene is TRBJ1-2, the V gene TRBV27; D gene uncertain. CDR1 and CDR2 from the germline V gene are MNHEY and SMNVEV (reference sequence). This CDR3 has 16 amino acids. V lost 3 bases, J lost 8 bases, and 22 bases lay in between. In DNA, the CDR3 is TGTGCCAGCAGTTTTAGGACGGCCGGCCCGGATTGGGGCTACACCTTC. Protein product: CASSFRTAGPDWGYTF.

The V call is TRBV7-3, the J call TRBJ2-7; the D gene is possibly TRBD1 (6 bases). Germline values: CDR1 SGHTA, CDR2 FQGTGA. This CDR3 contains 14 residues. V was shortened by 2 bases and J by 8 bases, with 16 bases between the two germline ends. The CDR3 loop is CASSLSRQGLKQYF. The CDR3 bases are TGTGCCAGCAGCTTATCTCGGCAGGGGTTGAAGCAGTACTTC.

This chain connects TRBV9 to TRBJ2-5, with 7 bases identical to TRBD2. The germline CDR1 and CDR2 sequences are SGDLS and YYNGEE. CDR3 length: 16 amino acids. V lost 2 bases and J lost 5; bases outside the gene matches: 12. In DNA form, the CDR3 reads TGTGCCAGCAGCGTTCTGGGGGGGTCGGTTCTGGAGACCCAGTACTTC. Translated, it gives CASSVLGGSVLETQYF.